The T cell receptor (beta chain) under discussion was sequenced for a study of early T cells in non-severe SARS-CoV-2 infection. Across the whole study: Bulk RNA from unsorted whole blood was sequenced; chains were unpaired.

The germline V gene encodes CDR1 MDHEN and CDR2 SYDVKM. The length of the CDR3 is 13 residues. The germline V and J ends were trimmed by 2 bases and 2 bases, with 7 bases remaining between them. This clonotype was seen once. The target antigen is unknown. Study findings and constraints: VDJdb matching skewed toward anti-spike CD8 responses, missing private and CD4 specificities.

Attachment of unique molecular identifiers was made to individual cDNA molecules. TCRdb re-derived calls from the 5' RACE reads in MiXCR, one entry per CDR3 protein. The sample lists just under 90,000 distinct CDR3 sequences, approximately 15% seen once, with approximately 7.5% in the top ten. The source material was whole blood. This TCR was sampled from an adult who was a healthcare worker with PCR-confirmed SARS-CoV-2 infection or an uninfected control (not recorded which). This chain connects TRBV28 to TRBJ2-7, with D unclear. The CDR3 DNA follows: TGTGCCAGCAGTTTAAGGGTTCCCTACGAGCAGTACTTC. Translation: CASSLRVPYEQYF.